Listed below are T cell receptor beta chains from one sample, sequenced in a study of blood T cell repertoires in COVID-19. Profiled with immunoSEQ multiplex PCR; TCRdb holds only in-frame clones, not every one. The table lists 300,000 to 400,000 clones, about 85% of them singletons. Sequencing input: PBMCs or T cells enriched from blood (not recorded which). All receptors come from a woman in her twenties or thirties who had been exposed to COVID-19. Each CDR3 is given with its conserved first and last residue. The D gene is left open where the match is weak. Size tells how often a clone was seen (once, few, many) or the class of an expanded clone, and some rows leave it out.

-	TRBJ2-7	TRBV6-5	TRBD2	TGTGCCAGCAGTTTTGGACTAGCGGGGGGCACCTACGAGCAGTACTTC	CASSFGLAGGTYEQYF
-	TRBJ1-2	TRBV10-3	-	TGTGCCATCGGGGAGGATACCAGCTATGGCTACACCTTC	CAIGEDTSYGYTF
once	TRBJ1-3	TRBV28	TRBD1	TGTGCCAGCATCGGGACAGGGGTAGGAAACACCATATATTTT	CASIGTGVGNTIYF
many	TRBJ2-5	TRBV27	-	TGTGCCAGCAGTTTAATATTCCAGGGTGAAGAGACCCAGTACTTC	CASSLIFQGEETQYF
-	TRBJ1-2	TRBV5-4	-	TGTGCCAGCAGCTTGGGACAGCAGAATTATGGCTACACCTTC	CASSLGQQNYGYTF
once	TRBJ2-2	TRBV5-1	-	TGCGCCAGCAGCTCGTGGGGCGGGGACACCGGGGAGCTGTTTTTT	CASSSWGGDTGELFF
-	TRBJ1-2	TRBV21-1	-	TGTGCCAGCAGCGTACCATTAAAGAGGTATGGCTACACCTTC	CASSVPLKRYGYTF
-	TRBJ1-6	TRBV7-3	-	TGTGCCAGCAGCTTAATGGGCAGCTCCTATAATTCACCCCTCCACTTT	CASSLMGSSYNSPLHF
few	TRBJ2-1	TRBV4-3	TRBD2	TGCGCCAGCAGCCCACTAGCGGGGTTGTACAATGAGCAGTTCTTC	CASSPLAGLYNEQFF
-	TRBJ2-1	TRBV28	-	TGTGCCAGCTGGGATAGCGGAAAAAGCTCCTACAATGAGCAGTTCTTC	CASWDSGKSSYNEQFF
-	TRBJ1-1	TRBV6-5	TRBD1	TGTGCCAGCAGAACAGGGGCTCTCACTGAAGCTTTCTTT	CASRTGALTEAFF
-	TRBJ2-2	TRBV11-3	-	TGTGCCAGCAGTATGAGGGAGGACACCGGGGAGCTGTTTTTT	CASSMREDTGELFF
-	TRBJ1-4	TRBV5-1	-	TGCGCCAGCAGCTTTTTCGGGGGGCTTAACGAAAAACTGTTTTTT	CASSFFGGLNEKLFF
-	TRBJ2-5	TRBV28	-	TGTGCCAGCAGCCGCCGGGAGACCCAGTACTTC	CASSRRETQYF
-	TRBJ2-2	TRBV7-3	-	TGTGCCAGCAGCTTATCTAGGCTTGGGTCTTCCGGGGAGCTGTTTTTT	CASSLSRLGSSGELFF
-	TRBJ2-6	TRBV19	TRBD1	TGTGCCAGTAGTTCCGGACAGGGGTCCCTTGGGGCCAACGTCCTGACTTTC	CASSSGQGSLGANVLTF
-	TRBJ1-4	TRBV28	-	TGTGCCAGCAGCCCCAGGGGCCTGGGCGAAAAACTGTTTTTT	CASSPRGLGEKLFF
-	TRBJ2-7	TRBV4-2	-	TGTGCCAGCAGCCAGGCAGGGGACGAGCAGTACTTC	CASSQAGDEQYF
-	TRBJ1-1	TRBV30	-	TGTGCCTGGAGTGTAGGGATCACAGGGAACACTGAAGCTTTCTTT	CAWSVGITGNTEAFF
-	TRBJ1-5	TRBV18	-	TGTGCCAGCTCTACACACGCGGATCAGCCCCAGCATTTT	CASSTHADQPQHF
-	TRBJ2-5	TRBV28	-	TGTGCCAGCAGTTTAGTAGGGACAAAAGAGACCCAGTACTTC	CASSLVGTKETQYF
-	TRBJ2-1	TRBV9	-	TGTGCCAGCAGCGTAGGATCTGGAGGGTTCAACAATGAGCAGTTCTTC	CASSVGSGGFNNEQFF
-	TRBJ2-3	TRBV6-2/TRBV6-3	-	TGTGCCAGCAGTCCCAGGGCAGATACGCAGTATTTT	CASSPRADTQYF